A single sample gave rise to the 28 T cell receptor beta chains below, sequenced in a study of spatial heterogeneity in lung cancer. Study-wide points: It was found that expanded intratumoral alpha and beta TCR counts tracked tumor mutation counts.

Time point denoted: sample taken at primary tumor resection. These TCRs' antigens remain unknown. TCRdb re-analysed the 5' RACE reads in MiXCR, keeping a single row per CDR3 protein. Among 20,000 to 25,000 distinct CDR3 sequences listed, approximately 2.5% were seen once. Here the sequenced sample was lung tumor tissue, taken at surgery. Receptors were obtained from a male donor with early-stage non-small cell lung cancer.

This clonotype was detected ten times or more. The V call is TRBV4-1, the J call TRBJ2-6, with 9 bases identical to TRBD2. Germline loops: CDR1 MGHRA, CDR2 YSYEKL. The V segment lost 4 bases and the J segment 3 bases; nucleotides outside the gene matches: 13. This CDR3 region has 19 residues. CDR3 sequence: CASSLPGGSGSFGANVLTF. CDR3 nucleotide sequence: TGCGCCAGCAGCCTTCCGGGGGGTAGCGGGAGTTTTGGGGCCAACGTCCTGACTTTC.

This clonotype has a count of ten or more. V gene TRBV7-3 combines with J gene TRBJ1-6, with 10 bases fitting TRBD1. Germline-derived CDR1 and CDR2 are SGHTA and FQGTGA. J gave up 5 bases and V 5 bases, and 3 bases lay outside the gene matches. This CDR3 is 15 amino acids long. The DNA of the CDR3 is TGTGCCAGCAGCCGGACAGGGGGAGATAATTCACCCCTCCACTTT. It is translated as CASSRTGGDNSPLHF.

The sample holds many counts of this clonotype. The chain has TRBV24-1 and TRBJ2-1, with D possibly being TRBD2 (6 bases). Trimming pared 4 bases from V and 0 bases from J, leaving 18 bases between. Germline CDR1 reads KGHDR; CDR2 reads SFDVKD. The CDR3 covers 18 residues. The CDR3 spells CATSDVPGLDSSYNEQFF. DNA of the CDR3: TGTGCCACCAGTGACGTTCCGGGACTGGATAGCTCCTACAATGAGCAGTTCTTC.

This clonotype was observed many times. The V and J genes are TRBV7-6 and TRBJ1-6; maybe TRBD1 (6 bases). Germline V lookup: CDR1 SGHVS, CDR2 FNYEAQ. This CDR3 is built from 15 residues. V lost 5 bases and J 9 bases, leaving 17 bases between the germline ends. The CDR3 DNA reads TGTGCCAGCAGCCAAAGACAGGCCCTCGGTTCACCCCTCCACTTT. Protein: CASSQRQALGSPLHF.

This clonotype was detected ten times or more. V and J are TRBV29-1 and TRBJ1-2, with D possibly being TRBD1 (6 bases). V was clipped by 6 bases and J by 5 bases, with 19 bases between them. The CDR3 sequence is 14 residues long. Germline V gene data show CDR1 as SQVTM and CDR2 as ANQGSEA. The CDR3 here is CSVDTGKRGYGYTF. The CDR3 DNA reads as TGCAGCGTGGATACAGGGAAGCGTGGTTATGGCTACACCTTC.

This clonotype was recorded many times. In nucleotides, the CDR3 is TGTGCCAGCACTAAATCCGGGCAGGGGTTTCGGGAGACCCAGTACTTC. Protein sequence: CASTKSGQGFRETQYF. V and J are TRBV3-1 and TRBJ2-5; D might be TRBD1 (6 bases). The V gene's germline CDR1 is LGHDT and CDR2 YNNKEL (reference sequence). The CDR3 consists of 16 residues. The V end was cut by 7 bases, the J end by 5 bases, with 23 bases between.

In this sample, this clonotype turned up many times. The V gene is TRBV5-1, the J gene TRBJ2-2; D gene uncertain. The CDR3 runs 13 residues. Trimming stripped 1 base from V and 8 bases from J, with 9 bases between. Germline lookup yields CDR1 SGHRS and CDR2 YFSETQ. The CDR3: CASSLIGVGELFF. In DNA, the CDR3 is TGCGCCAGCAGCTTGATCGGTGTTGGGGAGCTGTTTTTT.

This clonotype was observed many times. The J gene is TRBJ2-2, the V gene TRBV6-4; D is ambiguous. The CDR3 contains 13 residues. The V end lost 7 bases, the J end lost 7 bases, and 13 bases lay between the germline ends. Per the germline V gene, CDR1 is MRHNA and CDR2 is SNTAGT. The CDR3, as DNA: TGTGCCAGCACCCGAGGCAGAGTCGGGGAGCTGTTTTTT. Translating it yields CASTRGRVGELFF.

This clonotype was seen many times. The V call is TRBV5-1, the J call TRBJ2-5, with 7 bases aligning to TRBD1. The CDR3 extends over 13 amino acids. CDR1 and CDR2 (germline): SGHRS, YFSETQ. V lost 4 bases, J lost 1 base, and 1 base stayed unmatched. The CDR3 DNA follows: TGCGCCAGCAGCCACAGGGGCCAAGAGACCCAGTACTTC. This encodes CASSHRGQETQYF.

This clonotype was counted at least ten times. The gene calls are TRBV11-2 and TRBJ2-3; 9 bases are a match to TRBD2. V lost 5 bases, J lost 0 bases, and 6 bases stayed unmatched. Germline V gene data show CDR1 as SGHAT and CDR2 as FQNNGV. CDR3 length: 16 amino acids. The CDR3 region is CASSILAGESTDTQYF. The CDR3 nucleotides read TGTGCCAGCAGCATTTTAGCGGGAGAAAGCACAGATACGCAGTATTTT.

This clonotype was counted many times. This chain's CDR3 is CASSLVAGAGETQYF. CDR3 sequence (DNA): TGTGCCAGCAGCTTGGTAGCGGGAGCGGGAGAGACCCAGTACTTC. The V call is TRBV5-6, the J call TRBJ2-5, with 9 nucleotides matching TRBD2. Unmatched junction bases numbered 4, after V lost 0 bases and J lost 4 bases. Germline lookup yields CDR1 SGHDT and CDR2 YYEEEE. This CDR3 contains 15 residues.

Ten or more counts support this clonotype. The rearrangement uses TRBV27 and TRBJ2-1, with 10 nucleotides matching TRBD1. Germline assignment: CDR1 MNHEY and CDR2 SMNVEV (reference sequence). There are 16 residues in the CDR3. V lost 4 bases, J lost 3 bases, and 6 bases stayed unmatched. The CDR3 spells CASSSAGQGSYNEQFF. As DNA, the CDR3 is TGTGCCAGCAGTTCAGCGGGACAGGGGAGCTACAATGAGCAGTTCTTC.

V is TRBV11-2 and J is TRBJ2-3; 8 bases match TRBD1. The CDR3 has 16 residues. Germline V lookup: CDR1 SGHAT, CDR2 FQNNGV. Trimming cost V 4 bases and J 0 bases; bases outside gene matches: 6. The CDR3 DNA sequence: TGTGCCAGCAGCTCTCCGGACAGGGTTAGCACAGATACGCAGTATTTT. Translation gives CASSSPDRVSTDTQYF. Full variable domain (remainder filled in from reference TRBV11-2 and TRBJ2-3): EAGVAQSPRYKIIEKRQSVAFWCNPISGHATLYWYQQILGQGPKLLIQFQNNGVVDDSQLPKDRFSAERLKGVDSTLKIQPAKLEDSAVYLCASSSPDRVSTDTQYFGPGTRLTVL.

This clonotype was detected many times. The V and J genes are TRBV10-3 and TRBJ2-1; TRBD2 matches at 13 bases. The V segment lost 3 bases and the J segment 6 bases; nucleotides outside the gene matches: 5. In germline, CDR1 is ENHRY, CDR2 SYGVKD. This CDR3 has 16 amino acids. The CDR3 loop is CAISDPGLAGVNEQFF. The CDR3 region has the DNA TGTGCCATCAGTGATCCCGGACTAGCGGGAGTCAATGAGCAGTTCTTC.

This clonotype was detected many times. The V call is TRBV27, the J call TRBJ2-1; TRBD2 matches 13 bases. Germline V lookup: CDR1 MNHEY, CDR2 SMNVEV (reference sequence). CDR3 length equals 16 residues. V was pared by 4 bases and J by 4 bases, with 4 bases of the junction left unmatched. The CDR3 coding sequence is TGTGCCAGCAGTTCACTAGCGGGAGGGATATACAATGAGCAGTTCTTC. Amino acids: CASSSLAGGIYNEQFF.

In its sample, this clonotype was seen many times. The chain recombines TRBV19 with TRBJ1-1; D not resolved. The germline gives CDR1 LNHDA, CDR2 SQIVND (reference sequence). V lost 0 bases, J lost 8 bases, and 13 bases lay in between. The length of the CDR3 is 14 residues. As DNA, the CDR3 is TGTGCCAGTAGTATAGATCTAAACCGGCCCGAAGCTTTCTTT. This codes for CASSIDLNRPEAFF.

This clonotype was counted many times. V is TRBV5-1 and J is TRBJ2-3, with D maybe TRBD2 (6 bases). This CDR3 is built from 16 residues. Germline V gives CDR1 SGHRS, CDR2 YFSETQ. V was shortened by 0 bases and J by 4 bases, with 15 bases between the two germline ends. CDR3 coding DNA: TGCGCCAGCAGCTTGGGGACTCTGGGAGGCGCAGATACGCAGTATTTT. It is translated as CASSLGTLGGADTQYF.

This clonotype was observed many times. V and J are TRBV3-1 and TRBJ2-2; D uncertain. Trimming shortened V by 3 bases and J by 0 bases, and 5 bases separated the two germline ends. The CDR3 covers 14 residues. Germline-derived CDR1 and CDR2 are LGHDT and YNNKEL (reference sequence). CDR3 nucleotide sequence: TGTGCCAGCAGCCACAGAGCGAACACCGGGGAGCTGTTTTTT. This translates into CASSHRANTGELFF.

In this sample, this clonotype turned up many times. This rearrangement joins TRBV12-3 or TRBV12-4 to TRBJ2-3; D not certain. Between the trimmed V and J ends, which lost 3 bases and 3 bases, there was a span of 10 bases. This CDR3 is built from 14 residues. Written as DNA, the CDR3 is TGTGCCAGCAGTTTGGCAGTGGGAACAGATACGCAGTATTTT. This gives the protein CASSLAVGTDTQYF.

The CDR3 here is CASSSGGGEETQYF. For the CDR3, the DNA is TGCGCCAGCAGCTCTGGAGGCGGAGAAGAGACCCAGTACTTC. The V call is TRBV5-1, the J call TRBJ2-5; perhaps TRBD2 as D (5 bases). The CDR3 contains 14 residues. The V and J ends lost 3 bases and 3 bases respectively, with 12 bases between them. CDR1 is SGHRS and CDR2 is YFSETQ in the germline V gene.

This clonotype showed up many times. The V and J genes are TRBV12-3 or TRBV12-4 and TRBJ1-1; the D is unclear. This CDR3 has 16 amino acids. V lost 1 base, J lost 5 bases, and 17 bases lay in between. In nucleotides, the CDR3 is TGTGCCAGCAGTTTAGGCGGGAAGGGAGACGGGACTGAAGCTTTCTTT. This encodes CASSLGGKGDGTEAFF.

There are many counts of this clonotype. The chain joins TRBV27 to TRBJ2-7; D gene unclear. The CDR3 spans 13 residues. The ends were cut back, 3 bases at V and 5 bases at J, with 11 bases in the middle. Germline-derived CDR1 and CDR2 are MNHEY and SMNVEV (reference sequence). CDR3 region: CASSFPTRHEQYF. The CDR3 DNA follows: TGTGCCAGCAGTTTCCCGACACGCCACGAGCAGTACTTC.

This clonotype was seen repeatedly, ten times or more. V gene TRBV6-6 combines with J gene TRBJ1-3; D perhaps matches TRBD1 (6 bases). Germline CDR1 is MNHNY and CDR2 is SVGAGI (reference sequence). The CDR3 spans 12 residues. The CDR3 DNA sequence: TGTGCTACGGACAGACCTGGAAACACCATATATTTT. Translated, it gives CATDRPGNTIYF.

This clonotype appeared many times. The genes are TRBV6-1 and TRBJ1-1; D may be TRBD1 (5 bases). The CDR3 totals 14 residues. Germline V gives CDR1 MNHNS, CDR2 SASEGT. The ends were cut back, 3 bases at V and 0 bases at J, with 8 bases in the middle. This chain's CDR3 is CASSDRQLNTEAFF. The CDR3 DNA reads TGTGCCAGCAGTGATCGACAGCTGAACACTGAAGCTTTCTTT.

The rearrangement uses TRBV7-2 and TRBJ2-5; 10 bases align to TRBD2. CDR1 is SGHTA, CDR2 FQGNSA, per germline. V lost 2 bases, J lost 2 bases, and 5 bases stayed unmatched. The CDR3 runs 16 residues. The CDR3 is CASSLLWTSGQETQYF. Written as DNA, the CDR3 is TGTGCCAGCAGCTTACTATGGACTAGCGGTCAAGAGACCCAGTACTTC.

The table lists this clonotype with many counts. This rearrangement joins TRBV7-2 to TRBJ2-3, with 9 bases fitting TRBD1. Unmatched junction bases numbered 9, after V lost 4 bases and J lost 4 bases. The CDR3 length is 16 residues. CDR1 is SGHTA, CDR2 FQGNSA, per germline. The CDR3 coding sequence is TGTGCCAGCAGCTCAAGGGACAGGGCAGGAGCAGATACGCAGTATTTT. It codes for CASSSRDRAGADTQYF.

This rearrangement joins TRBV4-2 to TRBJ2-7; D call uncertain. V was shortened by 0 bases and J by 0 bases, with 3 bases between the two germline ends. The CDR3 loop spans 13 amino acids. Germline loops: CDR1 LGHNA, CDR2 YNFKEQ. CDR3 nucleotides: TGTGCCAGCAGCCAAGATCGCTCCTACGAGCAGTACTTC. It yields the protein CASSQDRSYEQYF.

The sample holds many counts of this clonotype. The chain links TRBV4-1 to TRBJ2-2, with TRBD1 matching over 7 bases. V lost 0 bases, J lost 4 bases, and 20 bases stayed unmatched. Germline loops: CDR1 MGHRA, CDR2 YSYEKL. The CDR3 consists of 21 residues. In nucleotides, the CDR3 is TGCGCCAGCAGCCAAGATCCATCGGGTATACGGGACAGAGGGATCACCGGGGAGCTGTTTTTT. It specifies CASSQDPSGIRDRGITGELFF.